This TCR beta chain was profiled in a study of blood T cell repertoires in COVID-19. Sequencing was performed with immunoSEQ multiplex PCR; in TCRdb, only in-frame clones are kept and a portion is missing. This table holds about 69,000 clones, 60% to 80% found once. The germline V and J ends were trimmed by 4 bases and 1 base, with 7 bases remaining between them. This CDR3 is built from 12 residues. Germline V gene data show CDR1 as SQVTM and CDR2 as ANQGSEA. The sample was peripheral blood. The V gene is TRBV29-1, the J gene TRBJ1-1; perhaps TRBD1 as D (6 bases). The origin of this receptor is a man between 60 and 75 years old with acute or convalescent COVID-19. The CDR3 nucleotides read TGCAGCGTTGGCAGGGGGAACACTGAAGCTTTCTTT. Its protein product is CSVGRGNTEAFF. The full variable domain, with the rest looked up from reference TRBV29-1 and TRBJ1-1, is SAVISQKPSRDICQRGTSLTIQCQVDSQVTMMFWYRQQPGQSLTLIATANQGSEATYESGFVIDKFPISRPNLTFSTLTVSNMSPEDSSIYLCSVGRGNTEAFFGQGTRLTVV.